The source of this TCR beta chain is a study of cytomegalovirus exposure and HLA in healthy donors. Study information: Among about 200 million T cells, an earlier analysis found about 100 million unique TCR beta sequences. Study-level results: Presence/absence analyses treated sequencing depth as roughly uniform across donors.

It was with 60 Vbeta and 13 Jbeta primers that the PCR ran. Profiled with immunoSEQ multiplex PCR; TCRdb holds only in-frame clones, not every one. The sample contains some 220,000 clones, 77% of which appear only once. Of note for this clone: Its antigen is not known.

The ends were cut back, 1 base at V and 0 bases at J, with 9 bases in the middle. The germline V gene encodes CDR1 MGHDK and CDR2 SYGVNS. This CDR3 is built from 15 residues. This chain joins TRBV25-1 and TRBJ1-2, with D uncertain. The source material was PBMCs. This TCR derives from a woman aged 60-75 years in good health and CMV-seropositive. CDR3 amino acids: CASSESVGANYGYTF. The CDR3 bases are TGTGCCAGCAGTGAATCCGTCGGGGCTAACTATGGCTACACCTTC.